This TCR beta chain was profiled in a study of cytomegalovirus exposure and HLA in healthy donors. Trimming left V 8 bases short and J 5 bases short, with 15 bases between. This CDR3 is built from 13 residues. The germline gives CDR1 LNHDA, CDR2 SQIVND (reference sequence). PCR amplification relied on 60 Vbeta primers (plus 13 Jbeta primers). Clones were sequenced by immunoSEQ multiplex PCR, and TCRdb holds only the in-frame ones, with some missing. The data show about 98,000 clones, approximately 83% seen once. V is TRBV19 and J is TRBJ2-5; tentative D call: TRBD2 (6 bases). The TCR sequence derives from a female donor in good health and CMV-seropositive. Sequenced sample: PBMCs. The CDR3 reads CASGRDWGETQYF. DNA for the CDR3: TGTGCCAGTGGACGGGACTGGGGGGAGACCCAGTACTTC.